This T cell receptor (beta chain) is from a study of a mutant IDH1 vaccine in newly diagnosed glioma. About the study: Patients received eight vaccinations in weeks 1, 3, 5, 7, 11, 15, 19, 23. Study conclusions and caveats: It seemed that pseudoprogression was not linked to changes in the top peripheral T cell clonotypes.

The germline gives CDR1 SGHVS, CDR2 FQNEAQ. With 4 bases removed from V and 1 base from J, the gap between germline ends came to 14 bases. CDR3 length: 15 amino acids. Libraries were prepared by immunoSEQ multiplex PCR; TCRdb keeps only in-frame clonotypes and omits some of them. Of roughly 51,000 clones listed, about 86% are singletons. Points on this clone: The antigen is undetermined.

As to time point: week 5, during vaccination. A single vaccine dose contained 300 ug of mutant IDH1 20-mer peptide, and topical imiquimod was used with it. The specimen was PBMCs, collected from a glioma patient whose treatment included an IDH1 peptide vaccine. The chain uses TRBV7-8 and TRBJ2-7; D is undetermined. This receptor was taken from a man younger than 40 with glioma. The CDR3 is CASSSHPLESYEQYF. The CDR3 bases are TGTGCCAGCAGCTCCCACCCCCTTGAGTCCTACGAGCAGTACTTC.